Following are 3 T cell receptor beta chains from one sample sequenced in a study of shared clonotypes between healthy human individuals. Sequencing was performed with immunoSEQ multiplex PCR; in TCRdb, only in-frame clones are kept and a portion is missing. The sample holds fewer than 650,000 clones, 75% to 85% seen once. Specimen: PBMCs. These receptors all stem from a middle-aged woman in good health. Some clones in this sample may be carry-over from other donors' samples.

This sequence joins TRBV18 and TRBJ2-3; D is unclear. CDR1 is KGHSH, CDR2 LQKENI, per germline. V shed 0 bases and J shed 6 bases, with 13 bases lying between them. CDR3 size: 15 residues. The CDR3 protein is CASSPPNSGDDTQYF. CDR3 in DNA: TGTGCCAGCTCACCACCCAACAGTGGCGACGATACGCAGTATTTT.

This clone has a count of ten or more. This chain joins TRBV6-5 and TRBJ2-5, with D possibly being TRBD1 or TRBD2 (5 bases each). The CDR3 totals 14 residues. Trimming took 6 bases from V and 3 from J, leaving 14 bases between them. Germline CDR1 is MNHEY and CDR2 is SVGAGI. CDR3 sequence (DNA): TGTGCCAGCAGCCCAAGTGAGGGGAAAGAGACCCAGTACTTC. Its translation: CASSPSEGKETQYF.

Ten or more counts support this clone. The chain joins TRBV4-2 to TRBJ2-7; 9 nucleotides match TRBD2. The germline V gene has CDR1 LGHNA and CDR2 YNFKEQ. J lost 5 bases, V lost 0 bases, and 14 bases had no gene match. The CDR3 extends over 18 amino acids. In DNA, the CDR3 is TGTGCCAGCAGCCAAGAGTGGGCGGGAGGGCCTTTCGTACACGAGCAGTACTTC. It yields the protein CASSQEWAGGPFVHEQYF.